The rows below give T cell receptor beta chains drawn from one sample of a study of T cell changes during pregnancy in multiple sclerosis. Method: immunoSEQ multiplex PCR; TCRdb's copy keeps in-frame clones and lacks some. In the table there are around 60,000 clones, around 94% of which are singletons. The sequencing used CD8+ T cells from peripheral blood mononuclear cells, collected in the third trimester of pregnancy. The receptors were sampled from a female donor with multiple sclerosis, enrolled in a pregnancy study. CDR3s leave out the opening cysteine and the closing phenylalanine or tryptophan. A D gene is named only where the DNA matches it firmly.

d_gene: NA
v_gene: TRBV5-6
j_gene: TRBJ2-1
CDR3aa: ASREADIYNEQF

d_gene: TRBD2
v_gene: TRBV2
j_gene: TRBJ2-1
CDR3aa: ASSDPATSGRVLNEQF

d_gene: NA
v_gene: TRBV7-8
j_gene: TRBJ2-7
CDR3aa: ASSFGHAYEQY

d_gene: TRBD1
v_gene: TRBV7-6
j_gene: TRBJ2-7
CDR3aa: ASSPGTGGEQY

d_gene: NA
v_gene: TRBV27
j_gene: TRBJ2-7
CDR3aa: ASTGTTPYEQY

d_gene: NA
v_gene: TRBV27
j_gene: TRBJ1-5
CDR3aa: ASSQMQGRDQPQH

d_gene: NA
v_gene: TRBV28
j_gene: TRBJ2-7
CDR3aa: ASSPRGTDYEQY

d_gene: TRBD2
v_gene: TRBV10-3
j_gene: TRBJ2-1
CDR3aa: AIGTSGSYNEQF

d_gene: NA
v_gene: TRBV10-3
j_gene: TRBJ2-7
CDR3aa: AISPDSTYEQY

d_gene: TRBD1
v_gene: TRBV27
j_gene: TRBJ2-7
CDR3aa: ASSWGQAAYEQY

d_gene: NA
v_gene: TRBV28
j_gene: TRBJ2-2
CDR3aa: ASSQGTGELF

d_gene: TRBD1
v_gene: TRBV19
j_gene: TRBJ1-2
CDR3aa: ASSQRIGQGDYGYT

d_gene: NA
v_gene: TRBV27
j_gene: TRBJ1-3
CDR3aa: ASSSSQGTLSGNTIY

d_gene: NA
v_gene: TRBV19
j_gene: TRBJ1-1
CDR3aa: ASSIGVGRAF

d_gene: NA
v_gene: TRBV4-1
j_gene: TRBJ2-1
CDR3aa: ASSQSNGDEQF

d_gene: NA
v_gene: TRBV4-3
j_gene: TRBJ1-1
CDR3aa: ASSQDGVNTEAF

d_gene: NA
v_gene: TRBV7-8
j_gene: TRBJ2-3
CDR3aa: ASSTPRDHTDTQY

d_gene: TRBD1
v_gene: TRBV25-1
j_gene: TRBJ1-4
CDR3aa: ASSEASADRGNEKLF

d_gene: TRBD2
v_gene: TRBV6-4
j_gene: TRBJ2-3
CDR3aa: ASSEQGAGVGLTDTQY

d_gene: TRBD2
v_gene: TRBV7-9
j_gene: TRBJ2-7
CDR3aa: ASSTRSGTSGALYEQY

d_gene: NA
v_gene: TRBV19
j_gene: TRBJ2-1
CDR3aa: ASSPTGGTYNEQF

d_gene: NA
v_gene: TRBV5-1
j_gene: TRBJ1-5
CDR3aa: ASSLGEGYSNQPQH

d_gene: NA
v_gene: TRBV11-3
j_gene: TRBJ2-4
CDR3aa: ASSLDSGSGAKNIQY

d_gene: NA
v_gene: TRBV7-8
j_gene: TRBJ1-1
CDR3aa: ASSLATGSEAF

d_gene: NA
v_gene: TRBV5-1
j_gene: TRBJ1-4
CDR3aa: ASSSSQGVEKLF

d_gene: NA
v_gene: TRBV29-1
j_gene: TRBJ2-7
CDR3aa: SVAIGAYEQY

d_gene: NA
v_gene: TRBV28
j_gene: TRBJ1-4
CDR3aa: ASSFRVSNEKLF

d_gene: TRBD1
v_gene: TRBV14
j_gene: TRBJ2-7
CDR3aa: ASSQEGQSYEQY

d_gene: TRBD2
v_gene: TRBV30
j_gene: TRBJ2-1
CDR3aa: AWTSGAGEQF

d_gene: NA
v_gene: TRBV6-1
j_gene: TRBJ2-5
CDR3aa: ASGLQGQETQY

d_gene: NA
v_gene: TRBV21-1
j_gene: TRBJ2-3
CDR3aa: ASSTQQGLAGGTSTDTQY

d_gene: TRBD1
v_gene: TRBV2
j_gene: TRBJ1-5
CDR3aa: ASRDPGQGHYSNQPQH

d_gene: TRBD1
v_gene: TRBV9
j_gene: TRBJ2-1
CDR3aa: ASSNRTGNEQF

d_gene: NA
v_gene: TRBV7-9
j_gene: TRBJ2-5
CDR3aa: ASSPTGGETQY

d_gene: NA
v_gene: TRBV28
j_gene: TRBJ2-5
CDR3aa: ASSPWSINHQETQY

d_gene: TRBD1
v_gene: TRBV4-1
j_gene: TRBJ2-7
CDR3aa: ASSQDRQGSYEQY

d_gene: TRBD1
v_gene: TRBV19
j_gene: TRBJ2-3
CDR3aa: ASSTGTGGMDTQY

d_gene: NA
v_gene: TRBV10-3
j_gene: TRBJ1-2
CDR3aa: ASGPGHTVLANYGYT

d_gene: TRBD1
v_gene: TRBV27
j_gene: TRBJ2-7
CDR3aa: ASSRRDRDLIPYEQY

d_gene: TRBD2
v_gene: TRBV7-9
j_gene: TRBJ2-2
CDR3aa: ASTRVLAGVKTGELF

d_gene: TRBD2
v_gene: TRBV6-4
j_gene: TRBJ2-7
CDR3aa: ASSDRGGPTSYEQY

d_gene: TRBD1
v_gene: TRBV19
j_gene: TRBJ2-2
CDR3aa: ASIGFGTGVNTGELF

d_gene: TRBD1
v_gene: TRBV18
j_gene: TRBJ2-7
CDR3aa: ASSSPGQGNYEQY

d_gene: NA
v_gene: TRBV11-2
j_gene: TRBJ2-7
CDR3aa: ASSLHLDSSSYEQY

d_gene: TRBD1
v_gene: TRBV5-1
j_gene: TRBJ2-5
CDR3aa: ASSLTGGETQY

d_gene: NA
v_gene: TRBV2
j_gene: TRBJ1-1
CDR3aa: ASSDRDGGNTEAF

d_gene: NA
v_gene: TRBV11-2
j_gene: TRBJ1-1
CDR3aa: ASSLDRKGREAF

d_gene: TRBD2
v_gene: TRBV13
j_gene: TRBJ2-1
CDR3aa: ASSPGLAPLEQF

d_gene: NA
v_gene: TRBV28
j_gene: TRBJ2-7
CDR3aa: ASSLLFSGTFNIYEQY

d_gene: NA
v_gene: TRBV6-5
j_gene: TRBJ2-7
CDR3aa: ASSYTITGQGEQY

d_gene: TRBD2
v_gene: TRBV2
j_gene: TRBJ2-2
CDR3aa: ASSETKGLAGVMTGELF

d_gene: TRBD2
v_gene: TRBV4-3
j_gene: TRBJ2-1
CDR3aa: ASSQDLLAGVSDEQF

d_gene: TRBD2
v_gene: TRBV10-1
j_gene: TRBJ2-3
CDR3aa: ASSELAGDTQY

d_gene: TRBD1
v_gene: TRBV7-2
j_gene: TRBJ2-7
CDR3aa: ASSVGPGQSNEQY

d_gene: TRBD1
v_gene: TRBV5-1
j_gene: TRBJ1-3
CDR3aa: ASSWGQISGNTIY

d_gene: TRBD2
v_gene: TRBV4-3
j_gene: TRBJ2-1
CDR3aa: ASSPSTSGSRSYNEQF

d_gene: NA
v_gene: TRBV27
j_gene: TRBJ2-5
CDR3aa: ASRSQVTQY

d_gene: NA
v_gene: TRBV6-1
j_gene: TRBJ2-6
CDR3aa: ASSEDSSGANVLT